Following are 11 T cell receptor beta chains from one sample sequenced in a study of cytomegalovirus exposure and HLA in healthy donors. The PCR had 60 Vbeta and 13 Jbeta primers. The repertoire was sequenced with immunoSEQ multiplex PCR; TCRdb's copy has only in-frame clones and lacks some. This table holds approximately 130,000 clones, about 87% found once. The sequenced material came from PBMCs. The receptor set was obtained from a woman in her 30s in good health and CMV-seronegative.

CDR3 in DNA: TGTGCCAGCAGCCCCGGGAGCAACTATGGCTACACCTTC. Encoded protein: CASSPGSNYGYTF. The chain joins TRBV7-2 to TRBJ1-2; D is undetermined. This CDR3 region has 13 residues. V was pared by 5 bases and J by 2 bases, with 9 bases between. Germline lookup yields CDR1 SGHTA and CDR2 FQGNSA. The full variable domain, in which reference TRBV7-2 and TRBJ1-2 provide the parts outside the CDR3, is GAGVSQSPSNKVTEKGKDVELRCDPISGHTALYWYRQSLGQGLEFLIYFQGNSAPDKSGLPSDRFSAERTGGSVSTLTIQRTQQEDSAVYLCASSPGSNYGYTFGSGTRLTVV.

The table lists this clone with many counts. V gene TRBV7-6 combines with J gene TRBJ2-6, with D perhaps TRBD2 (5 bases). CDR1 is SGHVS, CDR2 FNYEAQ, per germline. The CDR3 totals 16 residues. V lost 2 bases, J lost 0 bases, and 8 bases lay in between. CDR3 nucleotide sequence: TGTGCCAGCAGCTTAATGGGGAGCTCTGGGGCCAACGTCCTGACTTTC. This translates into CASSLMGSSGANVLTF.

The chain combines TRBV19 with TRBJ2-7; 13 bases are a match to TRBD2. CDR1 is LNHDA and CDR2 is SQIVND in the germline V gene (reference sequence). Germline trimming cut 3 bases from V and 6 bases from J; bases unmatched to any gene: 5. CDR3 length: 15 residues. The CDR3 nucleotides are TGTGCCAGTAGTATCAGGACTAGCGGGGGCTCCGAGCAGTACTTC. This translates into CASSIRTSGGSEQYF.

The chain links TRBV5-1 to TRBJ2-3, with D possibly TRBD2 on 5 matching bases. V lost 4 bases and J 5 bases, leaving 20 bases between the germline ends. Germline loops: CDR1 SGHRS, CDR2 YFSETQ. The CDR3 has 16 residues. CDR3 loop: CASSPRFGVEGDTQYF. The CDR3 nucleotides are TGCGCCAGCAGCCCTCGATTCGGTGTTGAGGGAGATACGCAGTATTTT.

This clone was counted only a few times. The genes are TRBV6-4 and TRBJ1-5, with D possibly being TRBD1 (6 bases). Germline V gene lookup returns CDR1 MRHNA and CDR2 SNTAGT. V gave up 2 bases and J gave up 0 bases, with 26 bases separating them. CDR3 length: 21 residues. Written as DNA, the CDR3 is TGTGCCAGCAGTGACCCCCGGCGGCTACCTGGGGGCGAATATAGCAATCAGCCCCAGCATTTT. Translated, it gives CASSDPRRLPGGEYSNQPQHF.

Of note for this clone: Relative to the germline gene, one junction end is altered; a read error may explain this. This chain uses TRBV7-9 with TRBJ1-1; TRBD1 matches at 8 bases. The germline V gene has CDR1 SEHNR and CDR2 FQNEAQ (reference sequence). There are 17 residues in the CDR3. The CDR3 nucleotides are TGTTCCAGCAGCTTATCCCGGACAGGGAGTCGGGACACTGAAGCTTTCTTT. Protein product: CSSSLSRTGSRDTEAFF.

This chain joins TRBV10-3 and TRBJ2-5, with 7 bases matching TRBD1. The V segment lost 8 bases and the J segment 7 bases; nucleotides outside the gene matches: 13. CDR3 size: 14 residues. Germline values: CDR1 ENHRY, CDR2 SYGVKD. This chain's CDR3 is CAISQQGYPGTQYF. CDR3 in DNA: TGTGCCATCTCCCAACAGGGGTATCCGGGGACCCAGTACTTC.

V gene TRBV30 combines with J gene TRBJ2-1; possibly TRBD2 for D (6 bases). Germline CDR1 GTSNPN, CDR2 SVGIG (reference sequence). The CDR3 has 15 amino acids. V gave up 3 bases and J gave up 0 bases, with 12 bases separating them. CDR3 DNA: TGTGCCTGGAGAAAGGGACTCCTCTCCTACAATGAGCAGTTCTTC. This codes for CAWRKGLLSYNEQFF.

The chain's CDR3 is CASSPVPTGVNYGYTF. Written as DNA, the CDR3 is TGTGCCAGCTCACCGGTTCCTACAGGGGTGAACTATGGCTACACCTTC. This chain connects TRBV18 to TRBJ1-2, with TRBD1 matching 7 bases. The germline V gene has CDR1 KGHSH and CDR2 LQKENI. CDR3 length equals 16 residues. Trimming removed 3 bases from V and 2 bases from J; junction bases left unmatched: 9.

This chain links TRBV20-1 with TRBJ1-2; D remains ambiguous. The CDR3 sequence is 10 residues long. The V end lost 3 bases, the J end lost 5 bases, and 4 bases lay between the germline ends. CDR1 and CDR2 (germline): DFQATT, SNEGSKA (reference sequence). The CDR3 reads CSASPYGYTF. CDR3 in DNA: TGCAGTGCTAGCCCTTATGGCTACACCTTC.

The CDR3 protein is CASGSDEKLFF. Written as DNA, the CDR3 is TGTGCCAGCGGTTCGGATGAAAAACTGTTTTTT. This chain links TRBV28 with TRBJ1-4; no reliable D call. The germline V gene has CDR1 MDHEN and CDR2 SYDVKM. With 8 bases removed from V and 6 bases from J, the gap between germline ends came to 7 bases. This CDR3 contains 11 residues.